Below, 11 T cell receptor beta chains from the same sample are listed, as sequenced in a study of T cell responses to AZD1222 COVID-19 vaccine. Libraries were prepared by immunoSEQ multiplex PCR; TCRdb keeps only in-frame clonotypes and omits some of them. The data show just under 100,000 clones, nearly 90% seen once. The sequences come from peripheral blood, collected on day 0 of AZD1222 vaccination. The receptors were gathered from an adult in good health.

J is TRBJ2-7 and V is TRBV10-3; possible D gene TRBD1, 5 bases. Trimming took off 4 bases at V and 7 bases at J, with 17 bases between the two ends. CDR1 and CDR2 (germline): ENHRY, SYGVKD. The CDR3 length is 14 residues. The CDR3 sequence is CAISATAGPREQYF. The CDR3, as DNA: TGTGCCATCAGTGCTACCGCAGGGCCTCGGGAGCAGTACTTC.

The V and J genes are TRBV6-5 and TRBJ1-2; unclear D gene. The CDR3 runs 16 residues. Germline CDR1 MNHEY, CDR2 SVGAGI. Trimming took 0 bases from V and 2 from J, leaving 13 bases between them. Here the CDR3 DNA reads TGTGCCAGCAGTTACTCGAGGGCCGGTGAAAACTATGGCTACACCTTC. It specifies CASSYSRAGENYGYTF.

The J gene is TRBJ2-7, the V gene TRBV12-5; D is ambiguous. The CDR3 has 13 amino acids. Germline CDR1 LGHNT, CDR2 FRNRAP. V lost 4 bases and J 1 base, leaving 8 bases between the germline ends. The DNA of the CDR3 is TGTGCTAGTGGTTCCGACGGTTCCTACGAGCAGTACTTC. This codes for CASGSDGSYEQYF.

The CDR3, as DNA: TGTGCCAGCACCACGTTATGGGGCGGGTTCGCTGGAAACACCATATATTTT. Protein: CASTTLWGGFAGNTIYF. The rearrangement joins TRBV21-1 to TRBJ1-3. TRBV21-1 is a recognized pseudogene. The CDR3 has 17 residues.

The J gene is TRBJ1-1, the V gene TRBV4-1; no clear D gene. Germline assignment: CDR1 MGHRA and CDR2 YSYEKL. This CDR3 contains 15 residues. V lost 1 base to trimming and J lost 5 bases, with 14 bases between them. In DNA, the CDR3 is TGCGCCAGCAGCCAAGTTGCGCGGGTGGGGACTGAAGCTTTCTTT. Its translation is CASSQVARVGTEAFF.

CDR3 sequence reads: CAILGGGTEAFF. The CDR3 DNA reads TGTGCCATCTTGGGCGGGGGCACTGAAGCTTTCTTT. This chain uses TRBV19 with TRBJ1-1; the D gene is possibly TRBD1 (5 bases). CDR3 length: 12 residues. V was trimmed by 10 bases and J by 4 bases, leaving 13 bases between them. CDR1 and CDR2 (germline): LNHDA, SQIVND (reference sequence).

V and J are TRBV20-1 and TRBJ2-3; unclear D gene. This CDR3 has 11 residues. Germline CDR1 and CDR2: DFQATT and SNEGSKA (reference sequence). Trimming took 1 base from V and 2 from J, leaving 1 base between them. CDR3 region: CSARVTDTQYF. The DNA for the CDR3 is TGCAGTGCTAGAGTCACAGATACGCAGTATTTT.

The chain uses TRBV5-1 and TRBJ2-7; TRBD1 is a possible D gene (5 bases). V gave up 0 bases and J gave up 6 bases, with 13 bases separating them. Germline assignment: CDR1 SGHRS and CDR2 YFSETQ. This CDR3 is 14 amino acids long. CDR3 sequence: CASSLDPGLSEQYF. CDR3 nucleotide sequence: TGCGCCAGCAGCTTGGATCCAGGGCTTTCCGAGCAGTACTTC.

About this clone: This sample includes further DNA sequences coding for the same CDR3. The chain recombines TRBV28 with TRBJ1-2; D remains ambiguous. The CDR3 length is 12 residues. In germline, CDR1 is MDHEN, CDR2 SYDVKM. V lost 1 base and J lost 0, with 0 bases in between. The CDR3 coding sequence is TGTGCCAGCAGTTTATCTAACTATGGCTACACCTTC. Translating it yields CASSLSNYGYTF.

The rearrangement joins TRBV5-4 to TRBJ2-5, with D perhaps TRBD2 (5 bases). Trimming removed 6 bases at V and 3 bases at J, with 12 bases between. The CDR3 spans 13 residues. Germline V gene data show CDR1 as SGHNT and CDR2 as YYREEE (reference sequence). The CDR3: CASKSGNEETQYF. The CDR3 region has the DNA TGTGCCAGCAAAAGCGGTAACGAAGAGACCCAGTACTTC.

The chain has TRBV24-1 and TRBJ2-2; unclear D gene. Germline CDR1 KGHDR, CDR2 SFDVKD. Between the trimmed V and J ends, which lost 9 bases and 1 base, there was a span of 5 bases. The CDR3 covers 12 residues. DNA of the CDR3: TGTGCCACCGGCGAGAACACCGGGGAGCTGTTTTTT. Translation gives CATGENTGELFF.